This T cell receptor beta chain was found in a study of blood T cell repertoires in COVID-19. The repertoire was sequenced with immunoSEQ multiplex PCR; TCRdb's copy has only in-frame clones and lacks some. The sample yields around 20,000 clones, almost 85% seen once. The V gene's germline CDR1 is SGHRS and CDR2 YFSETQ. The length of the CDR3 is 14 residues. V shed 1 base and J 6 bases; nucleotides not matched to a gene: 4. The sample taken for sequencing was peripheral blood. The chain is built from TRBV5-1 and TRBJ2-3, with TRBD2 matching 8 bases. This TCR was recovered from a man older than 75 with acute or convalescent COVID-19. The CDR3 sequence is CASSLNQRGDTQYF. CDR3 DNA sequence: TGCGCCAGCAGCTTGAACCAGCGGGGGGATACGCAGTATTTT. The complete variable domain, with remaining parts taken from reference TRBV5-1 and TRBJ2-3, reads KAGVTQTPRYLIKTRGQQVTLSCSPISGHRSVSWYQQTPGQGLQFLFEYFSETQRNKGNFPGRFSGRQFSNSRSEMNVSTLELGDSALYLCASSLNQRGDTQYFGPGTRLTVL.